Each of the 21 T cell receptor beta chains below was sequenced from the same sample in a study of T cells after yellow fever vaccination. One entry per CDR3 protein, called by TCRdb with MiXCR from the 5' RACE reads. The sample gives under 400,000 distinct CDR3 sequences, 11% of which show up once; roughly 18% is in the top ten. The sample in question was PBMCs, obtained on the day of the first yellow fever vaccination. These receptors all come from a man younger than 30 who received the YFV17D yellow fever vaccine.

This clonotype was found a few times. The chain is built from TRBV6-1 and TRBJ1-2; the D gene is possibly TRBD1 (6 bases). Germline assignment: CDR1 MNHNS and CDR2 SASEGT. V was shortened by 5 bases and J by 4 bases, with 14 bases between the two germline ends. The length of the CDR3 is 14 residues. The CDR3 coding sequence is TGTGCCAGCAGTCTGGGGGCAGACCCCTATGGCTACACCTTC. This sequence encodes CASSLGADPYGYTF.

This clonotype was observed a few times. The chain combines TRBV19 with TRBJ2-1, with D unclear. V lost 6 bases to trimming and J lost 5 bases, with 8 bases between them. This CDR3 is 12 amino acids long. CDR1 is LNHDA, CDR2 SQIVND, per germline (reference sequence). Here the CDR3 DNA reads TGTGCCAGTAGGGATTACGACAATGAGCAGTTCTTC. Translating it yields CASRDYDNEQFF. The full variable domain, rest sourced from reference TRBV19 and TRBJ2-1, is DGGITQSPKYLFRKEGQNVTLSCEQNLNHDAMYWYRQDPGQGLRLIYYSQIVNDFQKGDIAEGYSVSREKKESFPLTVTSAQKNPTAFYLCASRDYDNEQFFGPGTRLTVL.

The chain uses TRBV30 and TRBJ2-7, with a possible D match to TRBD2 (6 bases). The CDR3 sequence is 14 residues long. The V end was cut by 2 bases, the J end by 3 bases, with 14 bases between. From germline, CDR1 is GTSNPN and CDR2 SVGIG (reference sequence). CDR3 region: CAWSFRTGSYEQYF. The CDR3 bases are TGTGCCTGGAGTTTTCGGACCGGGAGCTACGAGCAGTACTTC.

The table lists this clonotype with a few counts. The chain employs TRBV12-3 or TRBV12-4 and TRBJ2-2, with no clear D. CDR3 size: 15 residues. V was clipped by 7 bases and J by 3 bases, with 15 bases between them. CDR3 amino acids: CASTHPTLYTGELFF. The CDR3 DNA reads TGTGCCAGCACTCATCCCACATTATACACCGGGGAGCTGTTTTTT.

This clonotype was observed a handful of times. This chain links TRBV12-3 or TRBV12-4 with TRBJ2-1, with 8 bases identical to TRBD1. The CDR3 is 14 amino acids. The V segment lost 3 bases and the J segment 7 bases; nucleotides outside the gene matches: 5. This CDR3 reads CASSFGTGTNEQFF. In DNA form, the CDR3 reads TGTGCCAGCAGTTTCGGGACAGGCACGAATGAGCAGTTCTTC.

In this sample, this clonotype turned up a few times. This chain uses TRBV6-1 with TRBJ1-5; 8 bases agree with TRBD1. V shed 5 bases and J 6 bases; nucleotides not matched to a gene: 6. CDR1 and CDR2 (germline): MNHNS, SASEGT. The CDR3 spans 14 residues. The CDR3 DNA reads as TGTGCCAGCAGTCCCGGGGGGACAGGTCAGCCCCAGCATTTT. Amino acid sequence: CASSPGGTGQPQHF.

This clonotype appeared a few times. The rearrangement uses TRBV4-2 and TRBJ2-7; D ambiguous. Trimming cost V 3 bases and J 5 bases, with 11 bases left between them. Per the germline V gene, CDR1 is LGHNA and CDR2 is YNFKEQ. The CDR3 totals 13 residues. The CDR3 sequence is CASSHTVKDEQYV. Written as DNA, the CDR3 is TGTGCCAGCAGCCACACCGTGAAAGACGAGCAGTACGTC.

In its sample, this clonotype was seen a few times. The rearrangement links TRBV20-1 to TRBJ2-1; 8 nucleotides match TRBD2. Losses at the gene ends were 2 bases for V and 0 bases for J; bases not matched to a gene: 15. Per germline, CDR1 DFQATT and CDR2 SNEGSKA (reference sequence). The CDR3 spans 19 residues. This chain's CDR3 is CSARFFGLAGASSYNEQFF. The CDR3 DNA sequence: TGCAGTGCTAGATTTTTCGGCCTAGCGGGCGCCAGCTCCTACAATGAGCAGTTCTTC.

This clonotype was counted a few times. The DNA of the CDR3 is TGTGCCAGCAGCTTGGACAGGGCGGAGACCCAGTACTTC. Encoded protein: CASSLDRAETQYF. The chain couples TRBV5-6 to TRBJ2-5; tentatively, D is TRBD1 (6 bases). This CDR3 comprises 13 residues. In germline, CDR1 is SGHDT, CDR2 YYEEEE. The V end lost 0 bases, the J end lost 5 bases, and 8 bases lay between the germline ends.

The chain joins TRBV7-9 to TRBJ2-7; D unresolved. Germline-derived CDR1 and CDR2 are SEHNR and FQNEAQ (reference sequence). Trimming cost V 2 bases and J 6 bases, with 11 bases left between them. The CDR3 totals 13 residues. The CDR3 nucleotides are TGTGCCAGCAGCTTACCAGTCGTTGGCGAGCAGTACTTC. It specifies CASSLPVVGEQYF.

This clonotype was seen more than once but under ten times. The chain couples TRBV3-1 to TRBJ2-7, with D possibly called TRBD1 or TRBD2 (5 bases each). V lost 4 bases, J lost 2 bases, and 12 bases lay in between. Germline V CDR1 and CDR2: LGHDT, YNNKEL (reference sequence). The CDR3 loop spans 14 amino acids. The CDR3 DNA follows: TGTGCCAGCAGCCGCCGGGACGGTGCCTACGAGCAGTACTTC. Translation: CASSRRDGAYEQYF.

This sequence joins TRBV12-3 or TRBV12-4 and TRBJ2-3; TRBD2 agrees at 9 bases. Losses at the gene ends were 8 bases for V and 2 bases for J; bases not matched to a gene: 2. The CDR3 runs 13 residues. CDR3 sequence: CASGTSYTDTQYF. CDR3 DNA sequence: TGTGCCAGCGGGACTAGCTACACAGATACGCAGTATTTT.

This clonotype was picked up a small number of times. This chain uses TRBV20-1 with TRBJ1-5; D is unresolved. Germline V lookup: CDR1 DFQATT, CDR2 SNEGSKA (reference sequence). This CDR3 is 15 amino acids long. V was pared by 1 base and J by 5 bases, with 15 bases between. CDR3 residues: CSARALTGNYQPQHF. In nucleotides, the CDR3 is TGCAGTGCTAGAGCTCTGACGGGGAATTATCAGCCCCAGCATTTT.

The table lists this clonotype with a few counts. The chain recombines TRBV7-8 with TRBJ2-7; D gene unclear. Trimming cost V 5 bases and J 1 base, with 12 bases left between them. This CDR3 is built from 14 residues. Germline CDR1 SGHVS, CDR2 FQNEAQ. CDR3 region: CASSQGAHSYEQYV. CDR3 nucleotides: TGTGCCAGCAGCCAAGGAGCGCATTCCTACGAGCAGTACGTC.

This clonotype was counted only a few times. V gene TRBV19 combines with J gene TRBJ1-5, with D possibly being TRBD1 (6 bases). Germline V gene lookup returns CDR1 LNHDA and CDR2 SQIVND (reference sequence). CDR3 length: 17 residues. V dropped 2 bases and J dropped 0 bases, with 14 bases sitting between them. In DNA, the CDR3 is TGTGCCAGTAGTATAATTGGGGGCAGGGCTAGCAATCAGCCCCAGCATTTT. It translates to CASSIIGGRASNQPQHF. Together with reference TRBV19 and TRBJ1-5, the CDR3 gives the full variable domain: DGGITQSPKYLFRKEGQNVTLSCEQNLNHDAMYWYRQDPGQGLRLIYYSQIVNDFQKGDIAEGYSVSREKKESFPLTVTSAQKNPTAFYLCASSIIGGRASNQPQHFGDGTRLSIL.

The CDR3 loop reads CAIRPDRGMSETQYF. CDR3 DNA sequence: TGTGCCATCAGGCCTGACAGGGGGATGTCGGAGACCCAGTACTTC. V gene TRBV15 combines with J gene TRBJ2-5; 9 bases are shared with TRBD1. CDR3 length: 15 amino acids. CDR1 LNHNV and CDR2 YYDKDF come from the germline V gene (reference sequence). Unmatched junction bases numbered 14, after V lost 10 bases and J lost 5 bases.

This clonotype was detected a few times. J is TRBJ2-7 and V is TRBV7-3; tentatively, D is TRBD1 (5 bases). The CDR3 is 16 amino acids. The V end lost 0 bases, the J end lost 3 bases, and 15 bases lay between the germline ends. Germline CDR1 is SGHTA and CDR2 is FQGTGA. CDR3 nucleotides: TGTGCCAGCAGCTTAACGGTCAAGGGGATTTTCTACGAGCAGTACGTC. This encodes CASSLTVKGIFYEQYV.

This chain uses TRBV7-8 with TRBJ2-4; TRBD2 aligns across 10 bases. The J segment lost 5 bases and the V segment lost 1 base, leaving 17 bases of the junction unmatched. CDR3 length: 20 residues. Germline V CDR1 and CDR2: SGHVS, FQNEAQ. The CDR3 bases are TGTGCCAGCAGCTTAGGTCGGCTAGCGGGGGCCTCTCCTTGGGAAAACATTCAGTACTTC. Its protein product is CASSLGRLAGASPWENIQYF.

This clonotype was observed a few times. The chain carries TRBV27 and TRBJ1-2; D is possibly TRBD1 (6 bases). CDR3 size: 18 residues. The ends were cut back, 2 bases at V and 4 bases at J, with 23 bases in the middle. The germline CDR1 and CDR2 sequences are MNHEY and SMNVEV (reference sequence). CDR3 residues: CASSLSPASGQVLYGYTF. DNA for the CDR3: TGTGCCAGCAGTTTAAGCCCTGCCTCGGGACAAGTTCTCTATGGCTACACCTTC.

The chain carries TRBV11-3 and TRBJ2-5, with D unclear. In germline, CDR1 is SGHNT, CDR2 YENEEA. The V and J ends lost 4 bases and 5 bases respectively, with 14 bases between them. The CDR3 contains 14 residues. The CDR3 loop reads CASSSAGVEETQYF. CDR3 DNA: TGTGCCAGCAGCTCCGCAGGAGTCGAGGAGACCCAGTACTTC.

This clonotype was detected only a few times. The chain is built from TRBV19 and TRBJ2-2; D might be TRBD1 or TRBD2, each matching 5 bases. The length of the CDR3 is 14 residues. Per germline, CDR1 LNHDA and CDR2 SQIVND (reference sequence). V shed 4 bases and J shed 4 bases, with 10 bases lying between them. CDR3 loop: CASSNPGATGELFF. CDR3 nucleotide sequence: TGTGCCAGTAGTAACCCCGGGGCCACCGGGGAGCTGTTTTTT.